This TCR beta chain was captured in a study of spatial heterogeneity in lung cancer. TCRdb recomputed calls from the 5' RACE reads with MiXCR, one row per CDR3 protein. The sample lists under 30,000 distinct CDR3 sequences; about 4.7% were seen once. The time point denotes: sample taken at primary tumor resection. Unsorted tumor, nontumor lung tissue or cryopreserved PBMC supplied the whole RNA. V lost 5 bases and J lost 5; bases outside the gene matches: 5. The length of the CDR3 is 14 residues. Per the germline V gene, CDR1 is KGHSH and CDR2 is LQKENI. This clonotype was seen repeatedly, ten times or more.

Here the sequenced sample was PBMCs, taken at surgery. V gene TRBV18 combines with J gene TRBJ2-7; 11 nucleotides line up with TRBD1. This receptor was obtained from a male donor with early-stage non-small cell lung cancer. Here the CDR3 DNA reads TGTGCCAGCTCAACCGGGACAGGGGGTGACGAGCAGTACTTC. Translated: CASSTGTGGDEQYF.